The 2 T cell receptor beta chains below all came from one sample that was sequenced in a study of cytomegalovirus exposure and HLA in healthy donors. Primers for the PCR totalled 60 Vbeta and 13 Jbeta. The data were produced by immunoSEQ multiplex PCR, yet TCRdb's version contains in-frame clones alone and is incomplete. The data contain approximately 190,000 clones, about four fifths of them singletons. The source material was PBMCs. These receptors came from a woman aged 30 to 39 in good health and CMV-seropositive.

Of note for this clone: A far more abundant clone sits one base away, making this likely a read error. This sample includes further DNA sequences coding for the same CDR3. This chain uses TRBV5-1 with TRBJ2-2; 7 positions match TRBD1. CDR1 and CDR2 (germline): SGHRS, YFSETQ. The CDR3 runs 14 residues. V shed 3 bases and J 4 bases; nucleotides not matched to a gene: 3. CDR3 DNA sequence: TGCGCCAGCAGCTCACAGGGGCGCACCGGGGAGCTGTTTTTT. It yields the protein CASSSQGRTGELFF.

The chain couples TRBV30 to TRBJ1-3, with 7 bases lining up with TRBD1. CDR1 GTSNPN and CDR2 SVGIG come from the germline V gene (reference sequence). V lost 3 bases, J lost 4 bases, and 6 bases stayed unmatched. CDR3 length: 14 amino acids. CDR3 sequence reads: CAWRTMGQGNTIYF. The CDR3 DNA is TGTGCCTGGAGGACGATGGGACAGGGAAACACCATATATTTT.